The sequence of this TCR beta chain was determined in a study of blood T cell repertoires in COVID-19. About the study: There were acute and convalescent COVID-19 samples, and they came from the United States, Italy and Spain. The cDNA or gDNA used as material had been derived from T cells, B-cell-depleted T cells, or PBMCs.

The CDR3 length is 14 residues. Trimming left V 0 bases short and J 3 bases short, with 9 bases between. CDR1 is SGHTA, CDR2 FQGNSA, per germline. This table comes from immunoSEQ multiplex PCR, and its TCRdb copy is limited to in-frame clones, with some not included. The sample shows under 200,000 clones, around 89% of them seen only once. V and J are TRBV7-2 and TRBJ2-7; a weak D match, TRBD2 (6 bases). Sequencing was done on a sample of peripheral blood. This sequence was found in a middle-aged man with active or convalescent COVID-19. CDR3 sequence reads: CASSLAGGSYEQYF. CDR3 DNA sequence: TGTGCCAGCAGCTTAGCCGGGGGAAGCTACGAGCAGTACTTC. The full variable domain, its missing parts supplied by reference TRBV7-2 and TRBJ2-7, is GAGVSQSPSNKVTEKGKDVELRCDPISGHTALYWYRQSLGQGLEFLIYFQGNSAPDKSGLPSDRFSAERTGGSVSTLTIQRTQQEDSAVYLCASSLAGGSYEQYFGPGTRLTVT.